This T cell receptor beta chain was captured by sequencing in a study of T-cell reconstitution after alpha-beta-depleted transplantation in children. Preparation of the TCRbeta library involved a method that used unique molecular identifiers. TCRdb re-analysed the PCR reads in MiXCR, keeping a single row per CDR3 protein. The data hold about 610,000 distinct CDR3 sequences, with about 10% observed a single time. The sequencing here drew on PBMCs from the stem cell graft donor, taken from the stem cell graft. The sequence was collected from a human donor who donated a stem cell graft to a child with acute myeloid leukemia.

In DNA, the CDR3 is TGCAGTGCTAGAGATCCAACAGAAGGGGATTTAGGCTACACCTTC. The encoded protein is CSARDPTEGDLGYTF. The rearrangement links TRBV20-1 to TRBJ1-2; TRBD1 is a possible D gene (5 bases). Trimming stripped 0 bases from V and 8 bases from J, with 19 bases between. There are 15 residues in the CDR3. The germline gives CDR1 DFQATT, CDR2 SNEGSKA (reference sequence).